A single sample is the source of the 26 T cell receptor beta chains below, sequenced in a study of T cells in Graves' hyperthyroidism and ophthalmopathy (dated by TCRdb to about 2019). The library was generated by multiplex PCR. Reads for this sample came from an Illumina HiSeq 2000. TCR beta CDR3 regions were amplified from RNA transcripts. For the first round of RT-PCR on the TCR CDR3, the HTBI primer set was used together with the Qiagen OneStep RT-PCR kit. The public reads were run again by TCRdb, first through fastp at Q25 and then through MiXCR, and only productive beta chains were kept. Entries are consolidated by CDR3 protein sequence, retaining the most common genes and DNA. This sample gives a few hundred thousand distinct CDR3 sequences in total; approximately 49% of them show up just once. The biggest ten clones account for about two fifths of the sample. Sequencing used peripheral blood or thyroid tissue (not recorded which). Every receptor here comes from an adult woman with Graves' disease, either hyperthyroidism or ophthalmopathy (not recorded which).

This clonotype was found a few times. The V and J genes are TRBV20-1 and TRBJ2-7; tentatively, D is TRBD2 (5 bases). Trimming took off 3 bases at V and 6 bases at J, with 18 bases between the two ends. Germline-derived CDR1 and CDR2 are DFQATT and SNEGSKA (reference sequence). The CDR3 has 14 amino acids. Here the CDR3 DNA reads TGCAGTGCTAGGCGGGTGGTAGGTACCTCCGAGCAGTACTTC. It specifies CSARRVVGTSEQYF.

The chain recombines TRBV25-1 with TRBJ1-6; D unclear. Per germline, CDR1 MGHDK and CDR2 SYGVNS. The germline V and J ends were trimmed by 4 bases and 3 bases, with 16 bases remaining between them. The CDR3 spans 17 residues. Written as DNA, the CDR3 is TGTGCCAGCAGTGCTAACCCCGGCTGGGGCTATAATTCACCCCTCCACTTT. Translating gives CASSANPGWGYNSPLHF.

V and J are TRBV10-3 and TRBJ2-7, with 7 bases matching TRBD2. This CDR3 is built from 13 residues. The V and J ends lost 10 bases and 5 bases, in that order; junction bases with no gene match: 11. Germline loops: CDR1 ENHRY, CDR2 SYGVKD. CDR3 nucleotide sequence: TGTGCCACCACCCGGGGGGATGGCCACGAGCAGTACTTC. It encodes CATTRGDGHEQYF.

As DNA, the CDR3 is TGCAGTGCTAGAAGACTAGCGGACACCGGGGACGATGGCTACACCTTC. It yields the protein CSARRLADTGDDGYTF. The chain carries TRBV20-1 and TRBJ1-2, with D possibly being TRBD1 (5 bases). V was clipped by 2 bases and J by 6 bases, with 22 bases between them. The V gene's germline CDR1 is DFQATT and CDR2 SNEGSKA (reference sequence). The CDR3 spans 16 residues.

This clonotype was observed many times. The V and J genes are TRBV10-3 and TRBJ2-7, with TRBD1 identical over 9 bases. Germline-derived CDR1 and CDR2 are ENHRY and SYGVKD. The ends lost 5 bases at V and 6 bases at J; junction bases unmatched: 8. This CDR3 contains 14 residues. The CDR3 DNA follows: TGTGCCATCAGTTCCTCCGGGACAGGGTCCGAGCAGTACTTC. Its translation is CAISSSGTGSEQYF.

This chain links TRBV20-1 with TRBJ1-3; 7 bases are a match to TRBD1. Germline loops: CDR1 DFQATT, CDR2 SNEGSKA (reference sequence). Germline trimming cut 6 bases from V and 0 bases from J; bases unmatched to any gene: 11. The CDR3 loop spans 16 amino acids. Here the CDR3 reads CSAPIEGTASGNTIYF. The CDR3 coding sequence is TGCAGTGCCCCGATTGAGGGGACAGCCTCTGGAAACACCATATATTTT.

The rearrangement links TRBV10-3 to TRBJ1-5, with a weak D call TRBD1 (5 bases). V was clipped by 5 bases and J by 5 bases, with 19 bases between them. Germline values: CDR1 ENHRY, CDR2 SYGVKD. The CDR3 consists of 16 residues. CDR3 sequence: CAISSGGGAWDQPQHF. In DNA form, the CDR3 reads TGTGCCATCAGTTCAGGTGGTGGGGCTTGGGATCAGCCCCAGCATTTT.

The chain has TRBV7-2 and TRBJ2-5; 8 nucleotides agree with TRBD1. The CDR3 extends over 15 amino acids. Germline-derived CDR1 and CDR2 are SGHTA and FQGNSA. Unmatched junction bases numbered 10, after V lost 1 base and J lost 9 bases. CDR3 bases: TGTGCCAGCAGCTTAGTGGCAGGGGGCTATCAGCCCCAGTACTTC. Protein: CASSLVAGGYQPQYF.

The chain's CDR3 is CASSFLRNQPQHF. DNA of the CDR3: TGTGCCAGCAGTTTCCTGAGGAATCAGCCCCAGCATTTT. V is TRBV28 and J is TRBJ1-5; D unresolved. Trimming shortened V by 3 bases and J by 4 bases, and 7 bases separated the two germline ends. CDR1 and CDR2 from the germline V gene are MDHEN and SYDVKM. This CDR3 spans 13 amino acids.

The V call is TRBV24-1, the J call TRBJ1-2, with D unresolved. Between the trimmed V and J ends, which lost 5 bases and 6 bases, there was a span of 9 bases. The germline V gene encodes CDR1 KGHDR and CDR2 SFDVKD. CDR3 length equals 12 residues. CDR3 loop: CATSASVDGYTF. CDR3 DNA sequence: TGTGCCACCAGTGCCTCGGTGGATGGCTACACCTTC.

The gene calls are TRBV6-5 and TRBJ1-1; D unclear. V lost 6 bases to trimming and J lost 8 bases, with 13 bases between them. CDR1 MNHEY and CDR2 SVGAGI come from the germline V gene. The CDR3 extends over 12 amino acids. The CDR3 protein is CASRRPPGEAFF. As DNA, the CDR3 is TGTGCCAGCAGGCGACCTCCCGGGGAAGCTTTCTTT.

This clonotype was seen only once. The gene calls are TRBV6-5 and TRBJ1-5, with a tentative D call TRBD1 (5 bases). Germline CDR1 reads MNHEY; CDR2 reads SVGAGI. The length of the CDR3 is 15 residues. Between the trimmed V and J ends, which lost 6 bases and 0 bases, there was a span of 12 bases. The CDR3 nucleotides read TGTGCCAGCAGAATACACAGGTATAGCAATCAGCCCCAGCATTTT. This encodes CASRIHRYSNQPQHF.

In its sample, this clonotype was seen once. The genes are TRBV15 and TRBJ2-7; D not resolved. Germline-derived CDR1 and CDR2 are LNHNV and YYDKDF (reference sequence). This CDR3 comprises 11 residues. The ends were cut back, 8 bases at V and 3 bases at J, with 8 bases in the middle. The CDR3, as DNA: TGTGCCACCCCGACCCGCTACGAGCAGTACTTC. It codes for CATPTRYEQYF. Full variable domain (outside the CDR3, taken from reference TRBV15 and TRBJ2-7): DAMVIQNPRYQVTQFGKPVTLSCSQTLNHNVMYWYQQKSSQAPKLLFHYYDKDFNNEADTPDNFQSRRPNTSFCFLDIRSPGLGDTAMYLCATPTRYEQYFGPGTRLTVT.

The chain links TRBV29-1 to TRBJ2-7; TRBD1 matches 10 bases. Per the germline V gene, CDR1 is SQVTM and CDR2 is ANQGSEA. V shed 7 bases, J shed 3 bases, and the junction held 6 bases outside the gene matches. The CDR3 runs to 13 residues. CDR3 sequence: CSAPGQGIYEQYF. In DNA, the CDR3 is TGCAGCGCCCCGGGACAGGGGATCTACGAGCAGTACTTC.

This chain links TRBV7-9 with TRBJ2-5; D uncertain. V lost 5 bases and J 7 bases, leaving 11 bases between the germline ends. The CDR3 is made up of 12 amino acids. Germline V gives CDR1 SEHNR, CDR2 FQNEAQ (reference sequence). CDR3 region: CASSPDIVTQYF. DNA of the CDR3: TGTGCCAGCAGCCCCGATATCGTGACCCAGTACTTC.

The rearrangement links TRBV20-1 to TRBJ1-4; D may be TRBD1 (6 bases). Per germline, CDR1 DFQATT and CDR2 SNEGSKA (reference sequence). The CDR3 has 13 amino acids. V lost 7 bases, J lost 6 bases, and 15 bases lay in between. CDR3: CSVTQGVDEKLFF. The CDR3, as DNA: TGCAGTGTCACACAGGGAGTAGATGAAAAACTGTTTTTT.

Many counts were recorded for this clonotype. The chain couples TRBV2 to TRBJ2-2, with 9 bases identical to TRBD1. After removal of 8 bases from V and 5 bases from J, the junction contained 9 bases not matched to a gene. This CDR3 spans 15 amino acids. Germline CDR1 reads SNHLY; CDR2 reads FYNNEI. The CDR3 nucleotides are TGTGCCAGCGGACAGGGGCCGGAGGGGACCGGGGAGCTGTTTTTT. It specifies CASGQGPEGTGELFF.

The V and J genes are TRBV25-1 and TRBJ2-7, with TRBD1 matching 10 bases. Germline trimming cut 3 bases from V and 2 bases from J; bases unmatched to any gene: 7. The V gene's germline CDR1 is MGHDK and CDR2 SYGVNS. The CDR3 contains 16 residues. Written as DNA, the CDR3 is TGTGCCAGCAGTGATCTCCTCGGGACAGGGGCCTACGAGCAGTACTTC. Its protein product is CASSDLLGTGAYEQYF.

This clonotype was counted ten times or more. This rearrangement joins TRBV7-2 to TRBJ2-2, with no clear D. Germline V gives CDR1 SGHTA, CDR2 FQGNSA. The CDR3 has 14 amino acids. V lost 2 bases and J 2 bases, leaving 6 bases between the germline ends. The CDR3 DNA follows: TGTGCCAGCAGCTTAAGCGTAAACACCGGGGAGCTGTTTTTT. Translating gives CASSLSVNTGELFF.

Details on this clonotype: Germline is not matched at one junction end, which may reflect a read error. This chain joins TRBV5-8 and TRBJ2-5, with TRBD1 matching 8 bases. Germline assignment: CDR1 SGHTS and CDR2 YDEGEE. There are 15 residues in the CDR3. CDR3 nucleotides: TGTGCCAGCAGCCACACTGACAGGGGTCGGGAGACCCAGTGCTTC. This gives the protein CASSHTDRGRETQCF.

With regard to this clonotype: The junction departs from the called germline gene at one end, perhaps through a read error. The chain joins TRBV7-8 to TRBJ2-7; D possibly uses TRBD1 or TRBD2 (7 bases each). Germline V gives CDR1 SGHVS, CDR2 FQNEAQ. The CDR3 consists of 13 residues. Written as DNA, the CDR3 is TGTACCAGCAGGCTCAGGGGGGGCTACGAGCAGTACTTC. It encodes CTSRLRGGYEQYF.

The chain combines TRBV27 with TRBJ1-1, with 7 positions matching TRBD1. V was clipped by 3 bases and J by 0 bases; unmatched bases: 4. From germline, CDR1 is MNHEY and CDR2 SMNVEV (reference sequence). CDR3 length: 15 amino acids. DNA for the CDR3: TGTGCCAGCAGTTTCAAGGGGGCCATGAACACTGAAGCTTTCTTT. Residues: CASSFKGAMNTEAFF.

The CDR3 protein is CSARGTGNEQYF. The CDR3 DNA reads TGCAGTGCTAGAGGGACAGGGAACGAGCAGTACTTC. The chain links TRBV20-1 to TRBJ2-7, with 8 bases that match TRBD1. The CDR3 has 12 amino acids. Germline V gives CDR1 DFQATT, CDR2 SNEGSKA (reference sequence). Trimming took 1 base from V and 5 from J; bases not matched to a gene: 1.

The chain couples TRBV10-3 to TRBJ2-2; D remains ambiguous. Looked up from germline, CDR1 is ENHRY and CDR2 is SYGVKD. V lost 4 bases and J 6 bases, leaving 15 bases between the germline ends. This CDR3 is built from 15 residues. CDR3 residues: CAISGLQCIAGELFF. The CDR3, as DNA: TGTGCCATCAGTGGCTTACAGTGTATCGCCGGGGAGCTGTTTTTT.

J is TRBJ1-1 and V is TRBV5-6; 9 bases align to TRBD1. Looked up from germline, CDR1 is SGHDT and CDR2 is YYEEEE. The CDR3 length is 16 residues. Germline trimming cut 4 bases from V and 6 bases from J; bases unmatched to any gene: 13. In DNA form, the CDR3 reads TGTGCCAGCAGCCCGCGTCCCGGGACAGGGACCGCTGAAGCTTTCTTT. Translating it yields CASSPRPGTGTAEAFF.

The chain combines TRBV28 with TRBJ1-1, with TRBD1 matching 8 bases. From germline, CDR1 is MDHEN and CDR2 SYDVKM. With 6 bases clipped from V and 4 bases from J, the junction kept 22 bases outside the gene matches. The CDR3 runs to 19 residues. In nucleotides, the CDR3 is TGTGCCAGCAGCCAAACCTCCCCACGGACAGGGTTTTATATCACTGAAGCTTTCTTT. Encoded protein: CASSQTSPRTGFYITEAFF.